Described below is a single TCR beta chain sequence and its context. Assay used: immunoSEQ multiplex PCR; TCRdb lists only in-frame clones, some missing. The table lists about 92,000 clones, over 75% of them singletons. The data derive from a study of glioma-infiltrating T cells after dendritic cell vaccination. This CDR3 has 18 residues. Trimming cost V 3 bases and J 4 bases; bases outside gene matches: 9. From germline, CDR1 is SGHNT and CDR2 YYREEE (reference sequence). The chain has TRBV5-4 and TRBJ2-1; 14 bases match TRBD2. The sequencing used blood, collected before dendritic cell vaccination. The sequence was collected from a human donor with glioblastoma. CDR3: CASSSPGLAGVAYNEQFF. The CDR3 nucleotides read TGTGCCAGCAGCTCTCCGGGACTAGCGGGGGTCGCTTACAATGAGCAGTTCTTC. Filled out from reference TRBV5-4 and TRBJ2-1, the complete variable domain reads ETGVTQSPTHLIKTRGQQVTLRCSSQSGHNTVSWYQQALGQGPQFIFQYYREEENGRGNFPPRFSGLQFPNYSSELNVNALELDDSALYLCASSSPGLAGVAYNEQFFGPGTRLTVL.